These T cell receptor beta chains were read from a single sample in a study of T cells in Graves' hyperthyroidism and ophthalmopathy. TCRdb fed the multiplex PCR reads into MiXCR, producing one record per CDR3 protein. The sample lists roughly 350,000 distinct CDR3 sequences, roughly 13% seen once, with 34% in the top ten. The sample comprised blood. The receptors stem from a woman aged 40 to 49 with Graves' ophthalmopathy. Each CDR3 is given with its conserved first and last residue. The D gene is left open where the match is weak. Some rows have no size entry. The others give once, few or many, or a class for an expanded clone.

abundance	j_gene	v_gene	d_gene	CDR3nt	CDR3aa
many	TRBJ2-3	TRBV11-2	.	TGTGCCAGCAGCCTCGTGCAAGACACAGATACGCAGTATTTT	CASSLVQDTDTQYF
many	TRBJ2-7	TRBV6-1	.	TGTGCCAGCAGTTCACTACAGGGAAGCAATGGATACGAGCAGTACTTC	CASSSLQGSNGYEQYF
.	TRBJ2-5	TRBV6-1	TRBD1	TGTGCCAGCAGCCAACAGGGGGCTCAAGAGACCCAGTACTTC	CASSQQGAQETQYF
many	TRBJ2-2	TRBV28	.	TGTGCCAGCAGTCGATCTTGGGTGGGGCGGGACGGCGCGAACACCGGGGAGCTGTTTTTT	CASSRSWVGRDGANTGELFF
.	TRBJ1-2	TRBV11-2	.	TGTGCCAGCAGCTTGGACATATCCTCCTATGGCTACACCTTC	CASSLDISSYGYTF
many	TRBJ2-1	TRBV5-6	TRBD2	TGTGCCAGCAGCTTGGTGGTCGGGGGGGGCTCCTACAATGAGCAGTTCTTC	CASSLVVGGGSYNEQFF
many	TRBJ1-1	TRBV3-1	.	TGTGCCAGCAGCCAAGTGGGGGGGAGGGGCACTGAAGCTTTCTTT	CASSQVGGRGTEAFF
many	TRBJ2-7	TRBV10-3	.	TGTGCCGCCGGGACATTCTCCTACGAGCAGTACTTC	CAAGTFSYEQYF
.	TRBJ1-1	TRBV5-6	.	TGTGCCAGCAGCACCCCGGGGATTAACACTGAAGCTTTCTTT	CASSTPGINTEAFF
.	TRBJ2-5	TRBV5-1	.	TGCGCCAGCGAAGGGCGGAGCGGCGACGACCCTAGACCTTCCCAGTACTTC	CASEGRSGDDPRPSQYF
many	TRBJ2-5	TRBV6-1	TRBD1	TGTGCCAGCAGTTCGACAGGGAAAGAGACCCAGTACTTC	CASSSTGKETQYF
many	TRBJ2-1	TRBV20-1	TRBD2	TGCAGTGCTCGCGTTCTAGCGGTCTACAATGAGCAGTTCTTC	CSARVLAVYNEQFF
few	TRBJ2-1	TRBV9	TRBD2	TGTGCCAGCAGCTCTAGCGGTAGCTCCTACAATGAGCAGTTCTTC	CASSSSGSSYNEQFF
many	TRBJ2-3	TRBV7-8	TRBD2	TGTGCCAGCAGCTTAGGGTTTACTAGCGGGAGCACAGATACGCAGTATTTT	CASSLGFTSGSTDTQYF
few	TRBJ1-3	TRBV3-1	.	TGTGCCAGCAGCCAAGGGCACGGGGGAAGCGGATCTGGAAACACCATATATTTT	CASSQGHGGSGSGNTIYF
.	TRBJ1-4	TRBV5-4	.	TGTGCCAGCAGCTTGTCCAGGGACCAGGAAAAACTGTTTTTT	CASSLSRDQEKLFF
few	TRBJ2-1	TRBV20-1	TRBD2	TGCAGTGCTCTTAGACAACTAGCGGCCAATGAGCAGTTCTTC	CSALRQLAANEQFF
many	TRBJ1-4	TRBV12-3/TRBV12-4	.	TGTGCCAGCAGGCGCCACAGGGTCCCTAATGAAAAACTGTTTTTT	CASRRHRVPNEKLFF
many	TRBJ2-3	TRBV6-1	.	TGTGCCAGCAGTTTGGGAGACGGGCGGCGAGATACGCAGTATTTT	CASSLGDGRRDTQYF
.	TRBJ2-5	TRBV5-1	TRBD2	TGCGCCAGCAGCCCACGGCTGGGGGGGGAGACCCAGTACTTC	CASSPRLGGETQYF
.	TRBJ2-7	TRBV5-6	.	TGTGCCAGCAGCGAGGGGGTTGGACCAACCTACGAGCAGTACTTC	CASSEGVGPTYEQYF
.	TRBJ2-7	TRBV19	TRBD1	TGTGCCAGTAGTATCCGGGACAGGGATCCCCTCCCGCTGGACGAGCAGTACTTC	CASSIRDRDPLPLDEQYF
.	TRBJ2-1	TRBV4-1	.	TGCGCCAGCAGCCATAGTGGGAGTGATGAGCAGTTCTTC	CASSHSGSDEQFF
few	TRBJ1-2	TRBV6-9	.	TGTGCCAGCAGTTACACGGCGGAGGGCTACACCTTC	CASSYTAEGYTF
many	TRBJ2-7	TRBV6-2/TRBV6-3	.	TGTGCCAGCAGCACCGGGTCAGAGCAGTACTTC	CASSTGSEQYF
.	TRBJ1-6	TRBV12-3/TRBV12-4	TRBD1	TGTGCCAGCAGTTTAACAGGGGGGGAAAATTCACCCCTCCACTTT	CASSLTGGENSPLHF
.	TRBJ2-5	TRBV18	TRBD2	TGTGCCAGCTCACCCACTAGCGGCCGAAAAGAGACCCAGTACTTC	CASSPTSGRKETQYF
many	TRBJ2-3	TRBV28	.	TGTGCCAGCAGTTTATCGGTCTCCCACGCAGGTACAGATACGCAGTATTTT	CASSLSVSHAGTDTQYF
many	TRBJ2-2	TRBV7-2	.	TGTGCCAGCAGCTCAGGGGGACTAGGAACCGGGGAGCTGTTTTTT	CASSSGGLGTGELFF
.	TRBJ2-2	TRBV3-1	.	TGTGCCAGCAGCCAAGTGCGGGGGCCCGGGGAGCTGTTTTTT	CASSQVRGPGELFF
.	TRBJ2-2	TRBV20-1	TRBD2	TGCAGTGCCGGAGAGGGAGCGGGAATCACCGGGGAGCTGTTTTTT	CSAGEGAGITGELFF
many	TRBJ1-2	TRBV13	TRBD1	TGTGCCAGCAGCTGGACAGGGGAGGACTATGGCTACACCTTC	CASSWTGEDYGYTF
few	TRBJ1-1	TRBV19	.	TGTGCCAGTACCCATCTGAACACTGAAGCTTTCTTT	CASTHLNTEAFF
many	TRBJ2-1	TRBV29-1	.	TGCAGCGTGGCCGGGAAAGCGGTGAACTCCTACAATGAGCAGTTCTTC	CSVAGKAVNSYNEQFF
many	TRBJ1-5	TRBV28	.	TGTGCCAGCACGGGGGGATCAGACAGGTATTATCAGCCCCAGCATTTT	CASTGGSDRYYQPQHF
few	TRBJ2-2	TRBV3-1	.	TGTGCCAGCAGCCAAGGCAGGGGGGCCACCGGGGAGCTGTTTTTT	CASSQGRGATGELFF
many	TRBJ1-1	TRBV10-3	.	TGTGCCATCAGAACTCAGGAGGGGGTGCCGAACACTGAAGCTTTCTTT	CAIRTQEGVPNTEAFF
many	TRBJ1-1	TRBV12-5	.	TGTGCTAGTGGTTTGGTGGCAGACACTGAAGCTTTCTTT	CASGLVADTEAFF
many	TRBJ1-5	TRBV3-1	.	TGTGCCAGCAGCCAAGAGCCTATTACGCCCCAGCATTTT	CASSQEPITPQHF